A single sample gave rise to the 17 T cell receptor beta chains below, sequenced in a study of neurological immune-mediated disorders. Via MiXCR, TCRdb re-called the 5' RACE reads, giving one row per CDR3 protein. The table lists around 69,000 distinct CDR3 sequences, 3.4% of them singletons. The specimen sequenced was PBMCs. These TCRs come from a middle-aged man with multiple sclerosis.

This clonotype was observed at least ten times. V and J are TRBV5-1 and TRBJ2-6, with TRBD2 as a possible D gene (6 bases). Germline CDR1 reads SGHRS; CDR2 reads YFSETQ. The V end was cut by 0 bases, the J end by 3 bases, with 10 bases between. This CDR3 has 16 residues. In nucleotides, the CDR3 is TGCGCCAGCAGCTTGGAGTGGGGAGGTGGGGCCAACGTCCTGACTTTC. It yields the protein CASSLEWGGGANVLTF.

This clonotype was picked up a small number of times. A much larger clone is a single base away; this may be a read error. This CDR3 reads CASSNGEGQTKNYGYTF. The CDR3 coding sequence is TGCGCCAGCAGCAATGGCGAGGGACAGACCAAAAACTATGGCTACACCTTC. The V call is TRBV5-1, the J call TRBJ1-2; TRBD1 aligns across 7 bases. The V gene end was trimmed by 4 bases and the J gene end by 2 bases; junction bases not matched to a gene: 14. Germline CDR1 and CDR2: SGHRS and YFSETQ. This CDR3 spans 17 amino acids.

This clonotype has a count of ten or more. V and J are TRBV5-1 and TRBJ2-7; unclear D gene. The CDR3 covers 11 residues. With 1 base removed from V and 5 bases from J, the gap between germline ends came to 4 bases. Germline loops: CDR1 SGHRS, CDR2 YFSETQ. DNA of the CDR3: TGCGCCAGCAGCTTGACCCACGAGCAGTACTTC. Its translation: CASSLTHEQYF. The full variable domain, in which reference TRBV5-1 and TRBJ2-7 provide the parts outside the CDR3, is KAGVTQTPRYLIKTRGQQVTLSCSPISGHRSVSWYQQTPGQGLQFLFEYFSETQRNKGNFPGRFSGRQFSNSRSEMNVSTLELGDSALYLCASSLTHEQYFGPGTRLTVT.

This clonotype was counted many times. This rearrangement joins TRBV5-5 to TRBJ2-1, with D possibly being TRBD1 (6 bases). Trimming removed 5 bases at V and 4 bases at J, with 16 bases between. The CDR3 has 15 residues. The germline CDR1 and CDR2 sequences are SGHKS and YYEKEE (reference sequence). The CDR3 loop reads CASSLTGTSYNEQFF. The DNA of the CDR3 is TGTGCCAGCAGTTTAACTGGGACATCTTACAATGAGCAGTTCTTC.

This clonotype was seen ten or more times. This chain links TRBV13 with TRBJ2-1; D remains ambiguous. V was cut by 5 bases and J by 4 bases, with 9 bases left in between. Per germline, CDR1 PRHDT and CDR2 FYEKMQ (reference sequence). The CDR3 has 13 amino acids. The CDR3 spells CASSLYQYNEQFF. In nucleotides, the CDR3 is TGTGCCAGCAGCCTATACCAGTACAATGAGCAGTTCTTC.

This clonotype came up many times. DNA of the CDR3: TGTGCCAGCAGTTTAATGGGACAGGGCATCTACACCGGGGAGCTGTTTTTT. Amino acids: CASSLMGQGIYTGELFF. The V call is TRBV12-3 or TRBV12-4, the J call TRBJ2-2, with TRBD1 matching over 9 bases. This CDR3 spans 17 amino acids. Trimming cost V 2 bases and J 3 bases; bases outside gene matches: 7.

Ten or more counts support this clonotype. The chain employs TRBV7-9 and TRBJ2-5; D is perhaps TRBD1 or TRBD2 (5 bases each). Germline values: CDR1 SEHNR, CDR2 FQNEAQ (reference sequence). The CDR3 sequence is 13 residues long. The V end was cut by 10 bases, the J end by 1 base, with 13 bases between. This chain's CDR3 is CATTLGAQETQYF. The DNA of the CDR3 is TGTGCCACGACACTAGGGGCCCAAGAGACCCAGTACTTC.

On this clonotype: Given the absence of the conserved phenylalanine or tryptophan at the CDR3 end, a read error is likely. This rearrangement joins TRBV5-1 to TRBJ2-7, with 8 bases lining up with TRBD2. V was pared by 0 bases and J by 4 bases, with 9 bases of the junction left unmatched. This CDR3 spans 16 amino acids. The V gene's germline CDR1 is SGHRS and CDR2 YFSETQ. CDR3: CASSLDGSGSVYEQYI. Here the CDR3 DNA reads TGCGCCAGCAGCTTGGATGGGAGCGGGAGCGTATACGAGCAGTACATC.

This clonotype was seen at least ten times. V gene TRBV20-1 combines with J gene TRBJ2-7; the match to TRBD1 covers 7 bases. V lost 2 bases to trimming and J lost 2 bases; unmatched junction nucleotides: 6. CDR3 length: 14 amino acids. Germline loops: CDR1 DFQATT, CDR2 SNEGSKA (reference sequence). The CDR3 DNA reads as TGCAGTGCTAGACCCCGGGACAGAGCCTACGAGCAGTACTTC. This encodes CSARPRDRAYEQYF.

The table lists this clonotype with many counts. The chain links TRBV5-1 to TRBJ1-1, with D perhaps matching TRBD1 (5 bases). CDR3 size: 13 residues. The germline V gene encodes CDR1 SGHRS and CDR2 YFSETQ. V was pared by 4 bases and J by 3 bases, with 10 bases between. CDR3 DNA sequence: TGCGCCAGCAGCACCCTGGGGGACACTGAAGCTTTCTTT. Translating it yields CASSTLGDTEAFF.

This clonotype was found many times. The rearrangement links TRBV20-1 to TRBJ2-7; possible D gene TRBD1, 6 bases. From germline, CDR1 is DFQATT and CDR2 SNEGSKA (reference sequence). V shed 5 bases and J shed 2 bases, with 13 bases lying between them. The CDR3 runs to 13 residues. CDR3 bases: TGCAGTGCTTACCACAGGGACGCCTACGAGCAGTACTTC. Amino acids: CSAYHRDAYEQYF.

This clonotype was seen many times. The rearrangement links TRBV12-3 or TRBV12-4 to TRBJ1-5, with TRBD1 as a possible D gene (6 bases). V lost 3 bases, J lost 6 bases, and 12 bases lay in between. This CDR3 has 14 residues. For the CDR3, the DNA is TGTGCCAGCAGTTTTGTGGGGGCGGGTCAGCCCCAGCATTTT. This codes for CASSFVGAGQPQHF.

This clonotype was seen repeatedly, ten times or more. V usage is TRBV2 and J usage is TRBJ1-2, with D perhaps TRBD1 (6 bases). CDR3 length: 14 residues. Germline CDR1 reads SNHLY; CDR2 reads FYNNEI. V lost 2 bases and J 5 bases, leaving 12 bases between the germline ends. The chain's CDR3 is CASSELSGAYGYTF. In DNA form, the CDR3 reads TGTGCCAGCAGTGAACTGTCGGGGGCATATGGCTACACCTTC.

This clonotype was counted between two and nine times. This chain connects TRBV5-1 to TRBJ1-3, with D possibly matching TRBD1 (5 bases). This CDR3 contains 13 residues. Looked up from germline, CDR1 is SGHRS and CDR2 is YFSETQ. Deletions cut 4 bases from V and 2 bases from J, with 7 bases between. In nucleotides, the CDR3 is TGCGCCAGCAGCGTGGGACCTGGAAACACCATATATTTT. This encodes CASSVGPGNTIYF. The whole variable domain, filled in from reference TRBV5-1 and TRBJ1-3, reads KAGVTQTPRYLIKTRGQQVTLSCSPISGHRSVSWYQQTPGQGLQFLFEYFSETQRNKGNFPGRFSGRQFSNSRSEMNVSTLELGDSALYLCASSVGPGNTIYFGEGSWLTVV.

This clonotype showed up many times. The J gene is TRBJ2-1, the V gene TRBV11-2; D gene ambiguous. The CDR3 is 13 amino acids. Germline V gene data show CDR1 as SGHAT and CDR2 as FQNNGV. V was trimmed by 7 bases and J by 7 bases, leaving 14 bases between them. CDR3 sequence reads: CASTLVLGNEQFF. The CDR3 nucleotides read TGTGCCAGCACCCTCGTGTTGGGTAATGAGCAGTTCTTC. The complete variable domain, with remaining parts taken from reference TRBV11-2 and TRBJ2-1, reads EAGVAQSPRYKIIEKRQSVAFWCNPISGHATLYWYQQILGQGPKLLIQFQNNGVVDDSQLPKDRFSAERLKGVDSTLKIQPAKLEDSAVYLCASTLVLGNEQFFGPGTRLTVL.

This clonotype showed up many times. V usage is TRBV25-1 and J usage is TRBJ2-7; no definite D call. Trimming shortened V by 5 bases and J by 9 bases, and 17 bases separated the two germline ends. The CDR3 is 13 residues long. Per the germline V gene, CDR1 is MGHDK and CDR2 is SYGVNS. For the CDR3, the DNA is TGTGCCAGCAGTCCACAGTCAGACTCCGGGCAGTACTTC. Translated, it gives CASSPQSDSGQYF.

This clonotype has at least ten counts. V usage is TRBV14 and J usage is TRBJ2-7, with D uncertain. CDR1 is SGHDN, CDR2 FVKESK, per germline. Trimming took off 4 bases at V and 1 base at J, with 14 bases between the two ends. The CDR3 runs to 15 residues. The CDR3 here is CASSPRTAGSYEQYF. CDR3 nucleotide sequence: TGTGCCAGCAGCCCACGCACGGCAGGTTCCTACGAGCAGTACTTC.